These 7 T cell receptor beta chains originate from one sample sequenced in a study of shared clonotypes between healthy human individuals. CD45RO-negative, CCR7-selected cells formed the naive CD8 fraction, which excluded terminally differentiated effector memory CD45RA+ cells. This table comes from immunoSEQ multiplex PCR, and its TCRdb copy is limited to in-frame clones, with some not included. The sample has around 700,000 clones, about 90% seen once. Sequenced material: naive CD8+ T cells sorted from blood. Receptors were obtained from a man between 25 and 39 years old in good health.

V gene TRBV7-9 combines with J gene TRBJ2-2; D possibly corresponds to TRBD2 (5 bases). The CDR3 totals 15 residues. V lost 1 base, J lost 4 bases, and 10 bases lay in between. Germline V CDR1 and CDR2: SEHNR, FQNEAQ (reference sequence). The CDR3 sequence is CASSLVVGVTGELFF. CDR3 coding DNA: TGTGCCAGCAGCTTAGTGGTCGGGGTCACCGGGGAGCTGTTTTTT.

The chain carries TRBV19 and TRBJ2-7; TRBD1 matches 9 bases. The CDR3 sequence is 15 residues long. The V and J ends lost 5 bases and 3 bases, in that order; junction bases with no gene match: 8. Germline CDR1 reads LNHDA; CDR2 reads SQIVND (reference sequence). The CDR3 region is CASSYTGTGSYEQYF. DNA for the CDR3: TGTGCCAGTAGTTATACCGGGACAGGGAGCTACGAGCAGTACTTC. Variable domain in full (rest from reference TRBV19 and TRBJ2-7): DGGITQSPKYLFRKEGQNVTLSCEQNLNHDAMYWYRQDPGQGLRLIYYSQIVNDFQKGDIAEGYSVSREKKESFPLTVTSAQKNPTAFYLCASSYTGTGSYEQYFGPGTRLTVT.

This clone was seen just once. This chain links TRBV27 with TRBJ2-7; 8 bases are shared with TRBD2. The CDR3 is 15 residues long. Germline V gene sequence: CDR1 MNHEY, CDR2 SMNVEV (reference sequence). V shed 6 bases and J 4 bases; nucleotides not matched to a gene: 11. The DNA for the CDR3 is TGTGCCAGCAGGTACAGCGGGGGCGAGGTTTACGAGCAGTACTTC. This sequence encodes CASRYSGGEVYEQYF.

CDR3 DNA: TGTGCCAGCAGGGGTGTGGTAACTAACTATGGCTACACCTTC. This gives the protein CASRGVVTNYGYTF. The chain carries TRBV6-5 and TRBJ1-2; D gene ambiguous. The CDR3 sequence is 14 residues long. Germline V lookup: CDR1 MNHEY, CDR2 SVGAGI. V lost 6 bases and J 0 bases, leaving 11 bases between the germline ends.

V gene TRBV11-2 combines with J gene TRBJ2-7; D is possibly TRBD1 (6 bases). The V end was cut by 5 bases, the J end by 6 bases, with 14 bases between. CDR3 length: 13 residues. Germline V gene data show CDR1 as SGHAT and CDR2 as FQNNGV. Here the CDR3 DNA reads TGTGCCAGCAGCGTGATTCCCAGGGGCGAGCAGTACTTC. It yields the protein CASSVIPRGEQYF.

V gene TRBV6-5 combines with J gene TRBJ1-1, with 9 bases fitting TRBD1. The V and J ends lost 5 bases and 4 bases, in that order; junction bases with no gene match: 5. CDR1 and CDR2 from the germline V gene are MNHEY and SVGAGI. CDR3 length: 14 amino acids. The DNA of the CDR3 is TGTGCCAGCAGTGGAACGACAGGGGGCACTGAAGCTTTCTTT. This sequence encodes CASSGTTGGTEAFF.

The V call is TRBV29-1, the J call TRBJ2-2; possible D gene TRBD2, 6 bases. Looked up from germline, CDR1 is SQVTM and CDR2 is ANQGSEA. The CDR3 length is 15 residues. Trimming took 4 bases from V and 1 from J, leaving 13 bases between them. DNA of the CDR3: TGCAGCGTTGCCGAAGCGGGCCGGAACACCGGGGAGCTGTTTTTT. Translation gives CSVAEAGRNTGELFF.